This is a list of T cell receptor beta chains from one sample in a study of blood T cell repertoires in COVID-19. Only in-frame clones appear in the TCRdb table, and some are missing; sequencing was by immunoSEQ multiplex PCR. Among a few hundred thousand clones listed, 87% were seen once. Material: PBMCs or T cells enriched from blood (not recorded which). These receptors were taken from a man aged 25-45 years in a cohort exposed to, infected with or recovered from COVID-19 (not recorded which). Each CDR3 is given with its conserved first and last residue. The order of the fields is J gene, D gene, clone size, V gene, CDR3 DNA, CDR3 protein. The D gene is left open where the match is weak. Rows may omit the clone size; those that give it use once, few, many or a size class.

j_gene: TRBJ1-5; d_gene: TRBD1; abundance: NA; v_gene: TRBV7-9; CDR3nt: TGTGCCAGCAGCAAGGGGGCTGGGTATCAGCCCCAGCATTTT; CDR3aa: CASSKGAGYQPQHF
j_gene: TRBJ1-5; d_gene: TRBD1; abundance: NA; v_gene: TRBV19; CDR3nt: TGTGCCAGTAGTATAGGTTGGACAGGGGCTAACAATCAGCCCCAGCATTTT; CDR3aa: CASSIGWTGANNQPQHF
j_gene: TRBJ2-7; d_gene: NA; abundance: NA; v_gene: TRBV28; CDR3nt: TGTGCCAGCAGGTCCGGGACACTGCACTACGAGCAGTACTTC; CDR3aa: CASRSGTLHYEQYF
j_gene: TRBJ2-7; d_gene: TRBD1; abundance: once; v_gene: TRBV29-1; CDR3nt: TGCAGCGTTGTTGAGACAGGGTCCTACGAGCAGTACTTC; CDR3aa: CSVVETGSYEQYF
j_gene: TRBJ2-2; d_gene: NA; abundance: NA; v_gene: TRBV11-3; CDR3nt: TGTGCCAGCAGCTCTGGCCCCACCGGGGAGCTGTTTTTT; CDR3aa: CASSSGPTGELFF
j_gene: TRBJ2-1; d_gene: NA; abundance: NA; v_gene: TRBV9; CDR3nt: TGTGCCAGCAGCGCAGGGATGAGCTCCTACAATGAGCAGTTCTTC; CDR3aa: CASSAGMSSYNEQFF
j_gene: TRBJ1-4; d_gene: NA; abundance: NA; v_gene: TRBV29-1; CDR3nt: TGCAGCGTTTCTGGACAGATTGCAACTAATGAAAAACTGTTTTTT; CDR3aa: CSVSGQIATNEKLFF
j_gene: TRBJ2-1; d_gene: NA; abundance: NA; v_gene: TRBV19; CDR3nt: TGTGCCAGTAGTACGGGTCTTTACAATGAGCAGTTCTTC; CDR3aa: CASSTGLYNEQFF
j_gene: TRBJ1-6; d_gene: NA; abundance: NA; v_gene: TRBV6-4; CDR3nt: TGTGCCAGCAGTGACCAGGGAGGGAATTCACCCCTCCACTTT; CDR3aa: CASSDQGGNSPLHF
j_gene: TRBJ2-7; d_gene: NA; abundance: NA; v_gene: TRBV6-2/TRBV6-3; CDR3nt: TGTGCCAGCAGTTACGGGGCAAGAGAGCAGTACTTC; CDR3aa: CASSYGAREQYF
j_gene: TRBJ1-2; d_gene: TRBD1; abundance: NA; v_gene: TRBV14; CDR3nt: TGTGCCAGCAGCCAGTCCGGGACAGACTATGGCTACACCTTC; CDR3aa: CASSQSGTDYGYTF
j_gene: TRBJ2-7; d_gene: NA; abundance: once; v_gene: TRBV5-8; CDR3nt: TGTGCCAGCAGCTCAGGACAGCCCCCTCGTTACGAGCAGTACTTC; CDR3aa: CASSSGQPPRYEQYF
j_gene: TRBJ1-5; d_gene: NA; abundance: NA; v_gene: TRBV6-5; CDR3nt: TGTGCCAGCAGGGCGACAGGCGACGGCAATCAGCCCCAGCATTTT; CDR3aa: CASRATGDGNQPQHF
j_gene: TRBJ1-1; d_gene: NA; abundance: NA; v_gene: TRBV7-3; CDR3nt: TGTGCCAGCAGCCCCGGGCCGGGGGGAACTGAAGCTTTCTTT; CDR3aa: CASSPGPGGTEAFF
j_gene: TRBJ2-7; d_gene: NA; abundance: NA; v_gene: TRBV2; CDR3nt: TGTGCCACCAGGGGCCTCGAGCAGTACTTC; CDR3aa: CATRGLEQYF
j_gene: TRBJ2-5; d_gene: NA; abundance: once; v_gene: TRBV24-1; CDR3nt: TGTGCCACCAGTGAGGGGGGCGGGAGCCAAGAGACCCAGTACTTC; CDR3aa: CATSEGGGSQETQYF
j_gene: TRBJ2-7; d_gene: TRBD1; abundance: NA; v_gene: TRBV28; CDR3nt: TGTGCCAGCAGATCTAAGACAGGGTCGAGCTCCTACGAGCAGTACTTC; CDR3aa: CASRSKTGSSSYEQYF
j_gene: TRBJ1-2; d_gene: TRBD1; abundance: NA; v_gene: TRBV4-1; CDR3nt: TGCGCCAGCAGCCCGGCCGGGACAGAGACTAACTATGGCTACACCTTC; CDR3aa: CASSPAGTETNYGYTF
j_gene: TRBJ2-7; d_gene: NA; abundance: NA; v_gene: TRBV18; CDR3nt: TGTGCCAGCTCAGCCAACAGGGACGAGCAGTACTTC; CDR3aa: CASSANRDEQYF
j_gene: TRBJ2-2; d_gene: NA; abundance: NA; v_gene: TRBV5-1; CDR3nt: TGCGCCAGCAGCTTGTTTAGTCGGGCTAGCGAGGGGACCGGGGAGCTGTTTTTT; CDR3aa: CASSLFSRASEGTGELFF
j_gene: TRBJ2-7; d_gene: NA; abundance: NA; v_gene: TRBV27; CDR3nt: TGTGCCAGCAGGTCCCCTCGCGGGAACGAGCAGTACTTC; CDR3aa: CASRSPRGNEQYF
j_gene: TRBJ2-2; d_gene: NA; abundance: NA; v_gene: TRBV7-9; CDR3nt: TGTGCCAGCAGCTTAGTTGCAGGGCGAAACACCGGGGAGCTGTTTTTT; CDR3aa: CASSLVAGRNTGELFF
j_gene: TRBJ2-1; d_gene: TRBD2; abundance: NA; v_gene: TRBV4-3; CDR3nt: TGCGCCAGCAGCCAACCGGGACTAGCGGATGAGCAGTTCTTC; CDR3aa: CASSQPGLADEQFF
j_gene: TRBJ2-5; d_gene: TRBD1; abundance: NA; v_gene: TRBV5-5; CDR3nt: TGTGCCAGCAGCCCCGGGACAGGGTCGCGCCAAGAGACCCAGTACTTC; CDR3aa: CASSPGTGSRQETQYF
j_gene: TRBJ1-2; d_gene: NA; abundance: NA; v_gene: TRBV9; CDR3nt: TGTGCCAGCAGCGCCGGACAGACTAATGGCTACACCTTC; CDR3aa: CASSAGQTNGYTF
j_gene: TRBJ2-7; d_gene: TRBD2; abundance: NA; v_gene: TRBV18; CDR3nt: TGTGCCAGCTCACCACCAGCAGCGGGAGTTACCGAGCAGTACTTC; CDR3aa: CASSPPAAGVTEQYF
j_gene: TRBJ1-1; d_gene: NA; abundance: NA; v_gene: TRBV18; CDR3nt: TGTGCCAGCTCACCGGGAGGAATCAGAAGGGCTTTCTTT; CDR3aa: CASSPGGIRRAFF
j_gene: TRBJ1-2; d_gene: NA; abundance: NA; v_gene: TRBV6-5; CDR3nt: TGTGCCAGCAGTTACTCGAAGGGTTTGGGGGCGCGTGGCTACACCTTC; CDR3aa: CASSYSKGLGARGYTF
j_gene: TRBJ2-1; d_gene: NA; abundance: NA; v_gene: TRBV7-3; CDR3nt: TGTGCCAGCAGCTTCTTAGGGGGAGAGCAGTTCTTC; CDR3aa: CASSFLGGEQFF
j_gene: TRBJ2-7; d_gene: NA; abundance: NA; v_gene: TRBV3-1/TRBV3-2; CDR3nt: TGTGCCAGCAGCTCCATCTACGAGCAGTACTTC; CDR3aa: CASSSIYEQYF
j_gene: TRBJ1-1; d_gene: TRBD1; abundance: NA; v_gene: TRBV28; CDR3nt: TGTGCCAGCAAATTAGGCGGGACAGGGGGCACTGAAGCTTTCTTT; CDR3aa: CASKLGGTGGTEAFF
j_gene: TRBJ2-5; d_gene: TRBD1; abundance: NA; v_gene: TRBV18; CDR3nt: TGTGCCAGCTCTAACGTCGAGGGGACAGGGGAAGAGACCCAGTACTTC; CDR3aa: CASSNVEGTGEETQYF
j_gene: TRBJ1-5; d_gene: NA; abundance: NA; v_gene: TRBV28; CDR3nt: TGTGCCAGCAGTCCCTCCACAGGGATGCGCAATCAGCCCCAGCATTTT; CDR3aa: CASSPSTGMRNQPQHF
j_gene: TRBJ1-1; d_gene: TRBD1; abundance: NA; v_gene: TRBV29-1; CDR3nt: TGCAGCGTTCAGGGGACAGGCGGAACTGAAGCTTTCTTT; CDR3aa: CSVQGTGGTEAFF
j_gene: TRBJ2-7; d_gene: TRBD2; abundance: NA; v_gene: TRBV27; CDR3nt: TGTGCCAGCAGGAAGGGGACTAGCGAGTACTACGAGCAGTACTTC; CDR3aa: CASRKGTSEYYEQYF
j_gene: TRBJ1-5; d_gene: NA; abundance: NA; v_gene: TRBV12-3/TRBV12-4; CDR3nt: TGTGCCAGCAGTTTGAGGGCTGGTCAGCCCCAGCATTTT; CDR3aa: CASSLRAGQPQHF
j_gene: TRBJ2-7; d_gene: TRBD2; abundance: NA; v_gene: TRBV25-1; CDR3nt: TGTGCCACCTCGGGACTAGCGCGTTCCGAGCAGTACTTC; CDR3aa: CATSGLARSEQYF
j_gene: TRBJ2-1; d_gene: TRBD2; abundance: NA; v_gene: TRBV4-3; CDR3nt: TGCGCCAGCAGCCAAGTATTACCGGGACTAGCGTCTAACAATGAGCAGTTCTTC; CDR3aa: CASSQVLPGLASNNEQFF
j_gene: TRBJ1-1; d_gene: TRBD1; abundance: NA; v_gene: TRBV6-2/TRBV6-3; CDR3nt: TGTGCCAGCAGTTACCCCTTCAGGACAGACAGGGGGCGCGATGGGGTCACTGAAGCTTTCTTT; CDR3aa: CASSYPFRTDRGRDGVTEAFF
j_gene: TRBJ2-1; d_gene: TRBD2; abundance: NA; v_gene: TRBV6-2/TRBV6-3; CDR3nt: TGTGCCAGCAGTCCCTTAGCGGGGTGGGGTTACAATGAGCAGTTCTTC; CDR3aa: CASSPLAGWGYNEQFF
j_gene: TRBJ2-3; d_gene: NA; abundance: NA; v_gene: TRBV19; CDR3nt: TGTGCCAGTAGTATACAAGGTCCCAGGGGCACAGATACGCAGTATTTT; CDR3aa: CASSIQGPRGTDTQYF
j_gene: TRBJ1-5; d_gene: TRBD1; abundance: once; v_gene: TRBV19; CDR3nt: TGTGCCAGTAGTATACCGGGACAGGGGAGCGGCAATCAGCCCCAGCATTTT; CDR3aa: CASSIPGQGSGNQPQHF
j_gene: TRBJ1-5; d_gene: NA; abundance: few; v_gene: TRBV6-4; CDR3nt: TGTGCCAGCAGCCCGTCGAGGGATAATCAGCCCCAGCATTTT; CDR3aa: CASSPSRDNQPQHF
j_gene: TRBJ2-1; d_gene: TRBD2; abundance: NA; v_gene: TRBV19; CDR3nt: TGTGCCAGTAGTCCTTGGACTAGCGGACTATACAATGAGCAGTTCTTC; CDR3aa: CASSPWTSGLYNEQFF
j_gene: TRBJ2-1; d_gene: NA; abundance: NA; v_gene: TRBV4-1; CDR3nt: TGCGCCAGCAGCCAGGGAGGTACCCGGGCCTATTACAATGAGCAGTTCTTC; CDR3aa: CASSQGGTRAYYNEQFF
j_gene: TRBJ2-7; d_gene: NA; abundance: NA; v_gene: TRBV7-9; CDR3nt: TGTGCCAGCAGCTTAGCCGGGACTCCTTCCTACGAGCAGTACTTC; CDR3aa: CASSLAGTPSYEQYF
j_gene: TRBJ2-3; d_gene: NA; abundance: NA; v_gene: TRBV27; CDR3nt: TGTGCCAGCAGCATACTGAGCACAGATACGCAGTATTTT; CDR3aa: CASSILSTDTQYF
j_gene: TRBJ1-4; d_gene: TRBD1; abundance: NA; v_gene: TRBV5-8; CDR3nt: TGTGCCAGCAGCCAGACAGGGGAGGTTTTT; CDR3aa: CASSQTGEVF
j_gene: TRBJ2-7; d_gene: TRBD1; abundance: NA; v_gene: TRBV7-3; CDR3nt: TGTGCCAGCAGCTTAACCGGATCGACAGGGTGGGCCTACGAGCAGTACTTC; CDR3aa: CASSLTGSTGWAYEQYF
j_gene: TRBJ2-2; d_gene: TRBD1; abundance: NA; v_gene: TRBV19; CDR3nt: TGTGCCAGTAGTATCGGACAGGGCTCTCTGGACACCGGGGAGCTGTTTTTT; CDR3aa: CASSIGQGSLDTGELFF